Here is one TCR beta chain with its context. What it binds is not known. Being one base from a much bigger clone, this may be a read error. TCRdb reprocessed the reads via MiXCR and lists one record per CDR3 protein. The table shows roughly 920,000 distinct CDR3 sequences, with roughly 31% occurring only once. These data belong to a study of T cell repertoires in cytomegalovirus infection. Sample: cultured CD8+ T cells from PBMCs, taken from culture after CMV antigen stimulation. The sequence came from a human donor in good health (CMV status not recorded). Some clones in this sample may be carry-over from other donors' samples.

Written as DNA, the CDR3 is TGTGCCAGCGGTTACGGACTAGCGAACACCGGGGAGCTGTTTTTT. It codes for CASGYGLANTGELFF. The J gene is TRBJ2-2, the V gene TRBV6-1, with 7 positions matching TRBD2. Trimming removed 8 bases from V and 0 bases from J; junction bases left unmatched: 6. The germline gives CDR1 MNHNS, CDR2 SASEGT. CDR3 length: 15 residues.